The sequence of this T cell receptor (beta chain) was determined in a study of cytomegalovirus exposure and HLA in healthy donors. Study-wide context: Within the Caucasian-associated ancestry cluster were roughly 81% of the approximately 400 genotyped donors.

On this clone: Its matching antigen is unknown.

Overall study findings and caveats: Roughly even sequencing depth across donors was the assumption behind the presence/absence analyses. Among the CMV-associated chains, a few were confirmed in vitro as specific for CMV antigens. What a later analysis reportedly showed was that an Asian-associated ancestry cluster had fewer N-insertions than the 666-donor mean.

Germline V CDR1 and CDR2: SGHRS, YFSETQ. CDR3 size: 15 residues. J was trimmed by 4 bases and V by 4 bases; bases with no gene match: 7. With 60 Vbeta and 13 Jbeta primers, the PCR was carried out. The method was immunoSEQ multiplex PCR; TCRdb's version includes in-frame clones alone and lacks a portion of them. Of over 50,000 clones listed, roughly nine tenths are singletons. The gene calls are TRBV5-1 and TRBJ2-1; 8 bases align to TRBD1. This sequence originates from a man aged 25-40 years in good health and CMV-seropositive. Sequences were obtained from PBMCs. The CDR3 DNA follows: TGCGCCAGCAGCCATGCAGGGGGCTTGTACAATGAGCAGTTCTTC. Its translation: CASSHAGGLYNEQFF.